What follows describes a single T cell receptor beta chain. Genomic DNA served as template for TCR beta VDJ and CDR3 profiling. One entry per CDR3 protein results from TCRdb running MiXCR on the reads. The table has approximately 95,000 distinct CDR3 sequences, 65% to 70% seen once. CDR3 length equals 17 residues. The ends were cut back, 6 bases at V and 0 bases at J, with 19 bases in the middle. CDR1 and CDR2 (germline): SNHLY, FYNNEI. The authors sequenced patients whose flow cytometry had shown CD8+CD57+ cell expansion. The sample originates from a study of CD8+CD57+ T cells in acquired aplastic anemia.

V usage is TRBV2 and J usage is TRBJ2-3, with D possibly TRBD1 on 5 matching bases. The source of this sequence is a human donor with aplastic anemia. The source material was sorted CD4+, CD8+, or CD8+CD57+ T cells (not recorded which) from PBMCs. For the CDR3, the DNA is TGTGCCAGCAGCATGACATTGGGGCGGATTAGCACAGATACGCAGTATTTT. Translation gives CASSMTLGRISTDTQYF.